The 21 T cell receptor beta chains below all came from one sample that was sequenced in a study of beta chain features in type 1 diabetes. Reverse transcription of all isolated RNA meant that expressed TCRB transcripts were sequenced. Clones were sequenced by immunoSEQ multiplex PCR, and TCRdb holds only the in-frame ones, with some missing. The top ten clones hold roughly 0.048% of a sample with 200,000 to 250,000 clones, around 68% of them seen once. The sequencing sample was made of naive CD4+ T cells from blood. The receptors originated from a young man in good health.

The rearrangement uses TRBV5-1 and TRBJ2-1; 9 bases map to TRBD2. This CDR3 region has 16 residues. Trimming cost V 4 bases and J 0 bases; bases outside gene matches: 5. In germline, CDR1 is SGHRS, CDR2 YFSETQ. CDR3 in amino acids: CASSPNSGSSYNEQFF. CDR3 in DNA: TGCGCCAGCAGCCCCAATAGCGGGAGCTCCTACAATGAGCAGTTCTTC. Combining the CDR3 with reference TRBV5-1 and TRBJ2-1 gives the whole variable domain KAGVTQTPRYLIKTRGQQVTLSCSPISGHRSVSWYQQTPGQGLQFLFEYFSETQRNKGNFPGRFSGRQFSNSRSEMNVSTLELGDSALYLCASSPNSGSSYNEQFFGPGTRLTVL.

The V and J genes are TRBV30 and TRBJ2-3; the D is unclear. CDR1 and CDR2 (germline): GTSNPN, SVGIG (reference sequence). The CDR3 loop spans 11 amino acids. With 4 bases removed from V and 6 bases from J, the gap between germline ends came to 8 bases. The CDR3 loop reads CAWTSRDTQYF. CDR3 in DNA: TGTGCCTGGACGTCACGCGATACGCAGTATTTT.

The J gene is TRBJ2-1, the V gene TRBV5-6; D call uncertain. V was cut by 1 base and J by 8 bases, with 4 bases left in between. There are 11 residues in the CDR3. Germline V gives CDR1 SGHDT, CDR2 YYEEEE. The CDR3 reads CASSLNHEQFF. DNA for the CDR3: TGTGCCAGCAGCTTGAACCATGAGCAGTTCTTC.

This clone was seen a handful of times. The CDR3 nucleotides are TGTGCCAGCAGTCGGGAGGGGCCTTATACGCAGTATTTT. This gives the protein CASSREGPYTQYF. The V and J genes are TRBV6-6 and TRBJ2-3; 8 bases are a match to TRBD2. Germline V CDR1 and CDR2: MNHNY, SVGAGI (reference sequence). V lost 5 bases, J lost 7 bases, and 5 bases stayed unmatched. This CDR3 spans 13 amino acids.

V gene TRBV5-1 combines with J gene TRBJ2-1; a possible D gene is TRBD2 (6 bases). Per germline, CDR1 SGHRS and CDR2 YFSETQ. The length of the CDR3 is 13 residues. Trimming shortened V by 3 bases and J by 8 bases, and 12 bases separated the two germline ends. The CDR3: CASSSGSGDEQFF. In nucleotides, the CDR3 is TGCGCCAGCAGCTCGGGCTCGGGGGATGAGCAGTTCTTC.

V usage is TRBV6-5 and J usage is TRBJ2-3; D unclear. Germline V lookup: CDR1 MNHEY, CDR2 SVGAGI. This CDR3 is built from 14 residues. Trimming stripped 2 bases from V and 3 bases from J, with 9 bases between. The CDR3 region has the DNA TGTGCCAGCAGTTACGATCGCGTAACAGATACGCAGTATTTT. Its translation is CASSYDRVTDTQYF.

V usage is TRBV4-2 and J usage is TRBJ1-2, with D unresolved. CDR1 is LGHNA and CDR2 is YNFKEQ in the germline V gene. The CDR3 runs to 14 residues. Trimming stripped 0 bases from V and 1 base from J, with 6 bases between. DNA for the CDR3: TGTGCCAGCAGCCAAGATCTGATTAACTATGGCTACACCTTC. Translated, it gives CASSQDLINYGYTF.

V is TRBV7-8 and J is TRBJ2-3; D is unclear. Germline V lookup: CDR1 SGHVS, CDR2 FQNEAQ. CDR3 length: 15 amino acids. V lost 5 bases to trimming and J lost 2 bases, with 14 bases between them. The CDR3 here is CASSQQISNTDTQYF. DNA for the CDR3: TGTGCCAGCAGCCAACAGATATCAAACACAGATACGCAGTATTTT.

As to this clone: Different DNA sequences within this sample yield the same CDR3. The J gene is TRBJ2-3, the V gene TRBV5-1; the D is unclear. The CDR3 has 13 amino acids. The V end was cut by 0 bases, the J end by 2 bases, with 4 bases between. Germline V CDR1 and CDR2: SGHRS, YFSETQ. The CDR3 here is CASSLGSTDTQYF. The CDR3, as DNA: TGCGCCAGCAGCTTGGGTTCCACAGATACGCAGTATTTT. Full variable domain (remainder filled in from reference TRBV5-1 and TRBJ2-3): KAGVTQTPRYLIKTRGQQVTLSCSPISGHRSVSWYQQTPGQGLQFLFEYFSETQRNKGNFPGRFSGRQFSNSRSEMNVSTLELGDSALYLCASSLGSTDTQYFGPGTRLTVL.

The chain is built from TRBV27 and TRBJ1-5, with a tentative D call TRBD1 (5 bases). Germline values: CDR1 MNHEY, CDR2 SMNVEV (reference sequence). CDR3 length equals 12 residues. Trimming pared 9 bases from V and 7 bases from J, leaving 13 bases between. The CDR3 loop reads CASSSTGQPQHF. The CDR3 DNA reads TGTGCCAGTTCGTCTACAGGACAGCCCCAGCATTTT.

The rearrangement uses TRBV10-3 and TRBJ2-5; D call uncertain. Germline assignment: CDR1 ENHRY and CDR2 SYGVKD. This CDR3 is 12 amino acids long. Trimming took off 6 bases at V and 3 bases at J, with 8 bases between the two ends. The CDR3 nucleotides are TGTGCCATCAGCGAGAGGAAAGAGACCCAGTACTTC. It is translated as CAISERKETQYF.

The table lists this clone with a few counts. This rearrangement joins TRBV30 to TRBJ2-7; possible D gene TRBD1, 5 bases. The ends were cut back, 1 base at V and 4 bases at J, with 5 bases in the middle. The CDR3 is 11 amino acids. Germline-derived CDR1 and CDR2 are GTSNPN and SVGIG (reference sequence). The CDR3 nucleotides are TGTGCCTGGAGTGCAGGGTACGAGCAGTACTTC. Its translation: CAWSAGYEQYF. The full variable domain, in which reference TRBV30 and TRBJ2-7 provide the parts outside the CDR3, is SQTIHQWPATLVQPVGSPLSLECTVEGTSNPNLYWYRQAAGRGLQLLFYSVGIGQISSEVPQNLSASRPQDRQFILSSKKLLLSDSGFYLCAWSAGYEQYFGPGTRLTVT.

The rearrangement links TRBV7-2 to TRBJ2-4, with D possibly called TRBD1 or TRBD2 (5 bases each). This CDR3 region has 15 residues. Trimming left V 2 bases short and J 4 bases short, with 12 bases between. CDR1 is SGHTA and CDR2 is FQGNSA in the germline V gene. The DNA of the CDR3 is TGTGCCAGCAGCTTAACCGGGACGGTAAAAAACATTCAGTACTTC. Encoded protein: CASSLTGTVKNIQYF.

The genes are TRBV29-1 and TRBJ2-5, with D perhaps given as TRBD1 or TRBD2 (5 bases each). The ends were cut back, 4 bases at V and 2 bases at J, with 14 bases in the middle. This CDR3 has 14 amino acids. Germline V gene lookup returns CDR1 SQVTM and CDR2 ANQGSEA. The CDR3 spells CSVAFGTGQETQYF. CDR3 sequence (DNA): TGCAGCGTTGCCTTCGGGACGGGACAAGAGACCCAGTACTTC.

This sequence joins TRBV27 and TRBJ2-2; possibly TRBD1 for D (5 bases). The V gene's germline CDR1 is MNHEY and CDR2 SMNVEV (reference sequence). V lost 4 bases, J lost 5 bases, and 14 bases lay in between. CDR3 length: 15 amino acids. Here the CDR3 DNA reads TGTGCCAGCAGTTCCCGACAGATGTGGACCGGGGAGCTGTTTTTT. Residues: CASSSRQMWTGELFF.

This clone was counted only a few times. The rearrangement links TRBV29-1 to TRBJ1-2; D gene uncertain. V lost 6 bases to trimming and J lost 4 bases, with 12 bases between them. The germline gives CDR1 SQVTM, CDR2 ANQGSEA. This CDR3 is 12 amino acids long. CDR3 sequence reads: CSVLTPSYGYTF. The CDR3 DNA reads TGCAGCGTCCTTACCCCCTCCTATGGCTACACCTTC.

V is TRBV29-1 and J is TRBJ1-2, with D perhaps matching TRBD1 (6 bases). The CDR3 runs to 11 residues. From germline, CDR1 is SQVTM and CDR2 ANQGSEA. Trimming removed 5 bases at V and 7 bases at J, with 11 bases between. This CDR3 reads CSVQGTPGYTF. The CDR3, as DNA: TGCAGCGTTCAGGGGACCCCTGGCTACACCTTC.

The rearrangement joins TRBV4-3 to TRBJ1-2; no firm D call. The CDR3 is made up of 15 amino acids. V was shortened by 0 bases and J by 4 bases, with 12 bases between the two germline ends. Germline-derived CDR1 and CDR2 are LGHNA and YSLEER. Here the CDR3 reads CASSQDVFAVYGYTF. CDR3 bases: TGCGCCAGCAGCCAAGATGTCTTTGCGGTCTATGGCTACACCTTC.

This sequence joins TRBV2 and TRBJ2-1; 11 bases are a match to TRBD2. With V trimmed by 5 bases and J by 8 bases, 8 bases remained unmatched. CDR3 length: 15 amino acids. CDR1 SNHLY and CDR2 FYNNEI come from the germline V gene. The CDR3 DNA follows: TGTGCCAGCAGTCCACTAGCGGGAGATTCCGATGAGCAGTTCTTC. This translates into CASSPLAGDSDEQFF.

Only a few counts were recorded for this clone. This rearrangement joins TRBV25-1 to TRBJ2-7; 10 positions match TRBD1. Losses at the gene ends were 6 bases for V and 4 bases for J; bases not matched to a gene: 6. From germline, CDR1 is MGHDK and CDR2 SYGVNS. This CDR3 is 14 amino acids long. The CDR3 DNA follows: TGTGCCAGCAGACCAGACAGGGGGCAGTACGAGCAGTACTTC. It translates to CASRPDRGQYEQYF.

This clone has just a few counts. V usage is TRBV30 and J usage is TRBJ2-1, with D hard to call. Germline CDR1 GTSNPN, CDR2 SVGIG (reference sequence). The V end was cut by 1 base, the J end by 7 bases, with 14 bases between. There are 14 residues in the CDR3. This chain's CDR3 is CAWSENGFGNEQFF. The CDR3 bases are TGTGCCTGGAGTGAGAACGGTTTCGGAAATGAGCAGTTCTTC.